Sequencing of this T cell receptor (beta chain) was carried out in a study of CD8 T cells in ankylosing spondylitis. Study conclusions and caveats: A TCR beta motif made of about eight highly homologous variants seemed typical of ankylosing spondylitis blood. Clones linked to disease, bearing a CD8+ phenotype, were relatively rare in peripheral blood. In synovial fluid and blood from reactive arthritis, some motif variants were previously reported. Clones linked to disease were reported to show significant enrichment in matched ankylosing spondylitis synovial fluid.

Quantitative 5'-RACE was performed with molecular barcodes, and it yielded the TCR beta libraries. MiXCR was run by TCRdb on the 5' RACE reads, yielding one entry per CDR3 protein. The profile shows 350,000 or so distinct CDR3 sequences, 8% of them singletons. Only a few counts were recorded for this clonotype. The antigen is unknown. The CDR3 sequence is 19 residues long. Germline CDR1 DFQATT, CDR2 SNEGSKA (reference sequence). Between the trimmed V and J ends, which lost 0 bases and 0 bases, there was a span of 21 bases. This clonotype was sampled from a male donor with ankylosing spondylitis. V is TRBV20-1 and J is TRBJ2-4; possibly TRBD2 for D (6 bases). Sequencing was performed on blood, either unsorted or a sorted T cell fraction (not recorded which). The CDR3 spells CSAREGQGWGDLAKNIQYF. The CDR3 DNA reads as TGCAGTGCTAGAGAGGGGCAGGGCTGGGGGGACCTAGCCAAAAACATTCAGTACTTC.